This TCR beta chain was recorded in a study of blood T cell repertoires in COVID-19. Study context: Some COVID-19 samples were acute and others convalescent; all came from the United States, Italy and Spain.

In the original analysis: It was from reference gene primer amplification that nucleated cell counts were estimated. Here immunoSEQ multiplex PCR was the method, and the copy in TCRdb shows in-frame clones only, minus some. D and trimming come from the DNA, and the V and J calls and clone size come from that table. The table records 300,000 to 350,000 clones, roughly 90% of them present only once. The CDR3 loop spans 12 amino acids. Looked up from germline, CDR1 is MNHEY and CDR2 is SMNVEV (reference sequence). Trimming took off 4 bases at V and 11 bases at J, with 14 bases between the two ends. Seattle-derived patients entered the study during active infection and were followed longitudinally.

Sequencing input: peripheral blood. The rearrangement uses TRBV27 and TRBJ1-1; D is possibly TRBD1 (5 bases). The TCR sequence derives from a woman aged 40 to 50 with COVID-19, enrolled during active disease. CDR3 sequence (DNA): TGTGCCAGCAGTTCGACCAGGGCCCAGGCTTTCTTT. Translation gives CASSSTRAQAFF.